A selection of T cell receptor beta chains follows, all from one sample in a study of shared clonotypes between healthy human individuals. Libraries were prepared by immunoSEQ multiplex PCR; TCRdb keeps only in-frame clonotypes and omits some of them. The sample has just over 2,000,000 clones, roughly 94% seen once; the top ten hold around 0.13%. Sequenced sample: naive CD4+ T cells sorted from blood. Receptor source: a young man in good health. Both conserved end residues are trimmed from each CDR3.

J: TRBJ2-3
V: TRBV2
CDR3: ARETSGGGTDTQY

J: TRBJ1-2
V: TRBV19
CDR3: ASSNGLSFYGYT

J: TRBJ2-3
V: TRBV6-5
CDR3: ASSLGQGWADTQY

J: TRBJ2-1
V: TRBV5-1
CDR3: ASSLRSGSENEQF

J: TRBJ2-7
V: TRBV6-5
CDR3: ASRTTGSYEQY

J: TRBJ2-1
V: TRBV10-3
CDR3: AISQVGTGYNEQF

J: TRBJ2-7
V: TRBV6-5
CDR3: ASSSLRTSGPQY

J: TRBJ2-3
V: TRBV6-5
CDR3: ASKNSGTDTQY

J: TRBJ2-7
V: TRBV6-1
CDR3: ASRTSMSSYEQY

J: TRBJ1-6
V: TRBV19
CDR3: ASRRDRENSPLH

J: TRBJ1-4
V: TRBV5-1
CDR3: ASKLDASSATNEKLF

J: TRBJ1-5
V: TRBV12-5
CDR3: ASYRGRKVVNQPQH

J: TRBJ2-7
V: TRBV28
CDR3: ASTRGGYEQY

J: TRBJ2-2
V: TRBV5-1
CDR3: ASVQDGTLNTGELF

J: TRBJ1-6
V: TRBV30
CDR3: AWSRGQGHSPPH

J: TRBJ1-1
V: TRBV9
CDR3: ASSVWVGTEAF

J: TRBJ2-4
V: TRBV4-3
CDR3: ASSQDGKNIQY

J: TRBJ1-2
V: TRBV28
CDR3: ASSLADRVHYGYT

J: TRBJ1-5
V: TRBV6-1
CDR3: ASSEVTGGWGQPQH

J: TRBJ2-5
V: TRBV29-1
CDR3: SVDPVETQY

J: TRBJ2-6
V: TRBV6-4
CDR3: ASSEGTGANVLT

J: TRBJ2-7
V: TRBV6-6
CDR3: ASNNPGGPRYEQY

J: TRBJ1-2
V: TRBV5-1
CDR3: ASSPRGENYGYT

J: TRBJ2-1
V: TRBV18
CDR3: ASSANGLAVPNEQF

J: TRBJ2-3
V: TRBV5-6
CDR3: ASRQTATDTQY

J: TRBJ2-2
V: TRBV10-1
CDR3: ASSERRGDAGELF

J: TRBJ1-5
V: TRBV6-5
CDR3: ASSALLGGNQPQH

J: TRBJ2-3
V: TRBV30
CDR3: AWSVLGHTQY

J: TRBJ1-5
V: TRBV6-1
CDR3: ASSRFYSNQPQH

J: TRBJ1-1
V: TRBV5-1
CDR3: ASSLASGARNTEAF

J: TRBJ1-4
V: TRBV5-4
CDR3: ASSLGTGNEKLF

J: TRBJ1-6
V: TRBV2
CDR3: ASSLGQGAFNSPLH

J: TRBJ2-7
V: TRBV5-1
CDR3: ASSSQDRAIQY

J: TRBJ2-2
V: TRBV7-2
CDR3: ASSRDRGNTGELF

J: TRBJ1-3
V: TRBV28
CDR3: ASSPPRGSGNTIY

J: TRBJ2-4
V: TRBV6-5
CDR3: ASSPEYIQY

J: TRBJ2-5
V: TRBV7-6
CDR3: ASSSASGWSQETQY

J: TRBJ1-2
V: TRBV6-5
CDR3: ASSSSRIYGYT

J: TRBJ1-6
V: TRBV2
CDR3: ASIGRTGDYNSPLH

J: TRBJ2-5
V: TRBV4-1
CDR3: ASSQDGGGGTQY

J: TRBJ2-7
V: TRBV28
CDR3: ASSLAASGNYEQY

J: TRBJ1-4
V: TRBV28
CDR3: ASSPEVLGEKLF

J: TRBJ1-5
V: TRBV2
CDR3: AAPGQANQPQH

J: TRBJ2-7
V: TRBV6-1
CDR3: ASRSGTGLSYEQY

J: TRBJ1-1
V: TRBV10-1
CDR3: ASSEGTGGLTEAF

J: TRBJ1-1
V: TRBV6-1
CDR3: ASSGTSGVTEAF

J: TRBJ2-5
V: TRBV5-6
CDR3: ASSFQALQETQY

J: TRBJ2-7
V: TRBV7-3
CDR3: ASSLARGDEQY

J: TRBJ2-7
V: TRBV6-1
CDR3: ASYRQGGSYEQY

J: TRBJ2-2
V: TRBV29-1
CDR3: SVGQGRAGELF

J: TRBJ2-5
V: TRBV2
CDR3: ASRGTSGPQETQY

J: TRBJ2-2
V: TRBV29-1
CDR3: SSRGYTGELF